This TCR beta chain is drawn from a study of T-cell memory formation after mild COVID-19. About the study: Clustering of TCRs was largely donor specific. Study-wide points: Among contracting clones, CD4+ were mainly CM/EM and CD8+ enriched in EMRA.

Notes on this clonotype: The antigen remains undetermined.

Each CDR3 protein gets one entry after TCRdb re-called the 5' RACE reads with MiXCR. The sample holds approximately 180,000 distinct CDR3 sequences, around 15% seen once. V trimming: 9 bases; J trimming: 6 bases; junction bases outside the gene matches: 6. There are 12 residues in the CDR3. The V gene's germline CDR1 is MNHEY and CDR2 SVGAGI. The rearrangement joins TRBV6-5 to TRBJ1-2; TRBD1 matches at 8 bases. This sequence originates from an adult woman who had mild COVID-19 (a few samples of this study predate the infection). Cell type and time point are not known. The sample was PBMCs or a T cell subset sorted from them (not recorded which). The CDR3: CASRQGANGYTF. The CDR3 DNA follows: TGTGCCAGTCGTCAGGGGGCGAATGGCTACACCTTC.